This T cell receptor (beta chain) is drawn from a study of T cells in Graves' hyperthyroidism and ophthalmopathy. Germline V lookup: CDR1 SEHNR, CDR2 FQNEAQ (reference sequence). This CDR3 is built from 15 residues. V was clipped by 5 bases and J by 4 bases, with 18 bases between them. This clonotype was found a few times. Aged 18 to 65, the patients had hyperthyroidism that was newly diagnosed and had lasted under 2 months. What was amplified from RNA transcripts were TCR beta CDR3 regions. With the HTBI primer set, the TCR CDR3 went through a first round of RT-PCR. TCRdb re-called the multiplex PCR reads through MiXCR, storing one row per CDR3 protein. The sample has 550,000 to 650,000 distinct CDR3 sequences, around 15% seen once.

The sequencing sample was made of blood. This clonotype originated in a woman aged 40 to 50 with Graves' hyperthyroidism. V is TRBV7-9 and J is TRBJ2-7, with D perhaps being TRBD1 or TRBD2 (6 bases each). The CDR3 sequence is CASSPRGPDGYEQYF. For the CDR3, the DNA is TGTGCCAGCAGCCCCCGGGGGCCCGATGGGTACGAGCAGTACTTC.